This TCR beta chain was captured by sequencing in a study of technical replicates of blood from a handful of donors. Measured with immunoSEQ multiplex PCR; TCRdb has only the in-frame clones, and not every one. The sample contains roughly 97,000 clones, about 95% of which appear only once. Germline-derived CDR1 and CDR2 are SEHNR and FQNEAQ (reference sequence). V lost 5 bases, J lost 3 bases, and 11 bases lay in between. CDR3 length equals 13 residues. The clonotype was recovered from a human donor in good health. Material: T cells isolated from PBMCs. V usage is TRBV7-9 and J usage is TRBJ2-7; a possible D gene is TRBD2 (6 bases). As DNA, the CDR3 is TGTGCCAGCAGCCCCGGGCGGGGCTACGAGCAGTACTTC. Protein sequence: CASSPGRGYEQYF.